This TCR beta chain originates from a study of Graves' ophthalmopathy and Graves' hyperthyroidism. Study results and limitations: The model forecast ophthalmopathy progression, reaching 60% to 71% sensitivity and approximately 79% specificity.

The CDR3 consists of 13 residues. Germline V gene sequence: CDR1 MNHEY, CDR2 SVGEGT. Trimming pared 2 bases from V and 4 bases from J, leaving 8 bases between. This clonotype was observed a few times. Its cognate antigen is unknown. From RNA, the CDR3 regions of TCR beta chains were amplified and sequenced. After a first-round RT-PCR with HTBI primers, a second-round multiplex PCR was run. From the multiplex PCR reads, TCRdb called clonotypes with MiXCR, one entry per CDR3 protein. The sample contains roughly 160,000 distinct CDR3 sequences, approximately 40% of which appear only once. Where ophthalmopathy was present, donors had moderate-to-severe activity, CAS ≥3, NOSPECS ≥4 and duration under 3 months. The study excluded patients with other autoimmune diseases, uncontrolled infections, pregnancy or lactation. Diagnoses were established from clinical symptoms, serum thyroxine, TRAb, thyroid ultrasound and orbital computed tomography.

The chain couples TRBV6-2 or TRBV6-3 to TRBJ1-1; D remains unclear. The TCR comes from a middle-aged woman with Graves' ophthalmopathy. The sample taken for sequencing was peripheral blood. CDR3 sequence: CASSYAMGTEAFF. The CDR3 region has the DNA TGTGCCAGCAGTTACGCCATGGGCACTGAAGCTTTCTTT.